A single sample is the source of the 9 T cell receptor beta chains below, sequenced in a study of T cells after yellow fever vaccination. Using its own MiXCR run on the 5' RACE reads, TCRdb lists one record per CDR3 protein. The data hold about 240,000 distinct CDR3 sequences, with less than 9% observed a single time. Sequences were derived from CD4+ T cells sorted from PBMCs, sampled 15 days after the yellow fever booster vaccination. These receptors originate from a man under 40 who received the YFV17D yellow fever vaccine.

This clonotype has only a few counts. The chain links TRBV12-3 or TRBV12-4 to TRBJ1-1; D not resolved. This CDR3 is built from 13 residues. The V gene lost 5 bases and the J gene lost 1 base, with 8 bases spanning the gap. DNA for the CDR3: TGTGCCAGCAGTCATCATTGGAACACTGAAGCTTTCTTT. Translated, it gives CASSHHWNTEAFF.

This clonotype occurred a few times. This rearrangement joins TRBV15 to TRBJ2-2; D may be TRBD1 (5 bases). The CDR3 sequence is 14 residues long. Trimming removed 6 bases at V and 6 bases at J, with 14 bases between. Looked up from germline, CDR1 is LNHNV and CDR2 is YYDKDF (reference sequence). The CDR3 here is CATRSQGGAGELFF. As DNA, the CDR3 is TGTGCCACCAGATCCCAGGGCGGAGCCGGGGAGCTGTTTTTT.

This clonotype was seen a handful of times. The V gene is TRBV4-3, the J gene TRBJ2-1; 10 nucleotides line up with TRBD2. The CDR3 totals 18 residues. With V trimmed by 1 base and J by 8 bases, 14 bases remained unmatched. Germline assignment: CDR1 LGHNA and CDR2 YSLEER. Here the CDR3 DNA reads TGCGCCAGCAGCCAAGTACTGCAGCCTAGCGGGAGAAGGCATGAGCAGTTCTTC. Residues: CASSQVLQPSGRRHEQFF.

There are many counts of this clonotype. The chain's CDR3 is CASSYAGGQETQYF. CDR3 nucleotide sequence: TGCGCCAGCAGTTACGCCGGGGGCCAAGAGACCCAGTACTTC. The chain links TRBV5-1 to TRBJ2-5, with D possibly matching TRBD2 (6 bases). V was pared by 5 bases and J by 1 base, with 12 bases between. CDR3 length equals 14 residues. Germline loops: CDR1 SGHRS, CDR2 YFSETQ.

The chain uses TRBV6-1 and TRBJ2-7, with 8 bases that match TRBD2. This CDR3 spans 14 amino acids. Germline V gene lookup returns CDR1 MNHNS and CDR2 SASEGT. V gave up 7 bases and J gave up 4 bases; unmatched junction bases: 9. CDR3 sequence reads: CASKGKREKYEQYF. The CDR3 DNA follows: TGTGCCAGCAAAGGAAAGCGGGAGAAGTACGAGCAGTACTTC.

V usage is TRBV18 and J usage is TRBJ2-1; the D is unclear. V shed 2 bases and J shed 6 bases, with 11 bases lying between them. Germline-derived CDR1 and CDR2 are KGHSH and LQKENI. The CDR3 length is 14 residues. The CDR3 reads CASSPVLGGNEQFF. CDR3 DNA sequence: TGTGCCAGCTCACCAGTTCTGGGCGGCAATGAGCAGTTCTTC.

A note on this clonotype: Relative to the germline gene, one junction end is altered; a read error may explain this. The chain joins TRBV27 to TRBJ2-7; TRBD1 matches at 12 bases. There are 14 residues in the CDR3. Germline-derived CDR1 and CDR2 are MNHEY and SMNVEV (reference sequence). The CDR3 sequence is CASSKGTGGGIWHF. The CDR3, as DNA: TGTGCCAGCAGCAAAGGGACAGGGGGCGGCATCTGGCACTTC.

This clonotype occurred a few times. V and J are TRBV12-3 or TRBV12-4 and TRBJ2-2; the D gene could be TRBD1 or TRBD2 (6 bases each). The CDR3 covers 13 residues. Trimming stripped 2 bases from V and 7 bases from J, with 8 bases between. CDR3 loop: CASSLRGLGELFF. In DNA, the CDR3 is TGTGCCAGCAGTTTACGGGGGCTCGGGGAGCTGTTTTTT.

In this sample, this clonotype turned up many times. V and J are TRBV18 and TRBJ1-1, with TRBD1 matching 7 bases. Germline values: CDR1 KGHSH, CDR2 LQKENI. After removal of 2 bases from V and 5 bases from J, the junction contained 2 bases not matched to a gene. This CDR3 has 13 residues. CDR3 DNA: TGTGCCAGCTCACCAACAGGGGATACTGAAGCTTTCTTT. This sequence encodes CASSPTGDTEAFF.